This T cell receptor beta chain is from a study of identical twins. Study-level points and caveats: Abundant cord blood beta clonotypes carried fewer insertions; memory repertoires showed none.

About this clonotype itself: Antigen: not known.

The germline gives CDR1 SGHTA, CDR2 FQGTGA. The CDR3 extends over 14 amino acids. V was pared by 5 bases and J by 0 bases, with 9 bases between. TCRdb itself ran the 5' RACE reads through MiXCR, one entry per CDR3 protein. Altogether fewer than 350,000 distinct CDR3 sequences are present, about 8.9% being singletons, with the ten largest covering roughly 2.1%. These same data were also listed under a study on yellow fever vaccine responses in identical twins. That work adds: Twin vaccine T cell responses reportedly seemed partly convergent, partly personalized.

The gene calls are TRBV7-3 and TRBJ2-3; D uncertain. Sequencing was performed on memory (CD45RO+) T cells sorted from blood. The source is a woman between 18 and 29 years old in good health. CDR3 sequence reads: CASSNQHSTDTQYF. For the CDR3, the DNA is TGTGCCAGCAGCAACCAACATAGCACAGATACGCAGTATTTT.